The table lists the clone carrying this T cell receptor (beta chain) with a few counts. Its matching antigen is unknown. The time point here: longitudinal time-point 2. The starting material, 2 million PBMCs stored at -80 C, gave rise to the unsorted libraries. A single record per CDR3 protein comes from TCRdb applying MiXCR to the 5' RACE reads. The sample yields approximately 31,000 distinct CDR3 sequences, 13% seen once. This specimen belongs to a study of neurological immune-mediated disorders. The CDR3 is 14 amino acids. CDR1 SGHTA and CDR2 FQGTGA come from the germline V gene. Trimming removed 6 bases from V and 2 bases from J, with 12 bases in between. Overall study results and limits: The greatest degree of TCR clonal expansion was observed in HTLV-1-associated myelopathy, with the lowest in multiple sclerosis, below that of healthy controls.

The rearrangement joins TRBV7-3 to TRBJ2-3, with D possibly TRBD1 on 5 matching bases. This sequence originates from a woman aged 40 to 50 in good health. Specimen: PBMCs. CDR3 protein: CASRLDTFTDTQYF. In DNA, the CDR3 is TGTGCCAGCAGATTGGACACCTTCACAGATACGCAGTATTTT.